Described below is a single TCR beta chain sequence and its context. Its target antigen remains unknown. Base qualities were left out, and no much larger clone turns up one base away. The CDR1 and CDR2 encoded by the germline V gene are LGHNT and FRNRAP. At the junction V is shortened by 7 bases and J by 3 bases; bases outside the gene matches: 15. The CDR3, cysteine through phenylalanine, is 16 amino acids long. Of all the DNA, just the CDR3 is kept, 48 bases in frame from base 1. From each donor, a single peripheral blood sample of approximately 0.11 L on average was drawn into heparinised tubes. Using a panel that included CD45RO, CCR7, CD25, CD127, CD95 and CD27, naive, central memory, regulatory and stem cell-like memory CD4+ T cells were sorted on a BD FACSAria II. All sorted populations exceeded 95% purity. PBMCs were separated immediately by Lymphoprep density gradient centrifugation and were stained directly, without being cultured. Samples were stained and sorted in pairs, with one healthy donor and one patient per experiment, so that batch effects were minimized.

These data are taken from a study of beta chain features in type 1 diabetes (dated 2018 in TCRdb). Describing the broader study: Patients and healthy donors did not differ in mean age, gender distribution, total cell number or subset yield. Across all samples, around 100 million sorted cells were examined, and cell number per subset correlated strongly with RNA yield. In the study, TCRB repertoires of sorted circulating CD4+ T cell subsets from recently diagnosed type 1 diabetes patients were compared with those of matched healthy donors. Whereas all 30 or so donors provided naive and central memory subsets, regulatory and stem cell-like memory subsets were isolated from just 8 patients and roughly eight healthy donors. Beyond this particular receptor, the publication reports: Naive, central memory and regulatory TCRB repertoires appeared more similar among patients than among healthy donors. Because cDNA was sequenced instead of genomic DNA, highly expressing activated cells could be over-represented, though the groups showed no difference in activation or CD3 levels. HLA sub-analyses involved small numbers of individuals, so any influence of HLA type on TCRB rearrangement remained unresolved. Shorter templates might have been favored by PCR, but patient and control samples were amplified and corrected together, so both groups would have been affected equally by any skew. At VDJ recombination sites, patients with type 1 diabetes made fewer insertions and deleted more nucleotides, a pattern implying thymic rearrangement abnormalities. A moderate but significant shortening of TCRB CDR3 length was observed in type 1 diabetes patients in all four CD4+ subsets.

All of the isolated RNA was reverse transcribed with the High Capacity cDNA Reverse Transcription Kit, so expressed TCRB transcripts were sequenced. Deep immunoSEQ sequencing was applied to naive, central memory and regulatory T cell samples, giving an average of roughly 3.6 million total reads per sample. Sorted cells were lysed in RLT buffer and RNA was extracted with DNase-treated RNeasy Micro or Mini kits, depending on cell number. Each cell subset was processed on its own to prevent cross-contamination, while patient and healthy donor samples were processed together. The immunoSEQ multiplex PCR was used to amplify TCRB sequences from cDNA, yielding 87-bp fragments that span the CDR3 region. Sequencing of the amplicons was performed on the Illumina HiSeq platform. Turning to the authors' computational methods: PCR bias was computationally corrected using synthetic template baselines, reads within Hamming distance 2 were collapsed, and singletons that could not be merged were discarded. Reads were aligned to IMGT to assign V, D and J genes, CDR3 length, and insertions or deletions at six rearrangement sites. Within each subset, clonotype counts were normalized to sorted cell number, and only after that were true diversity and Gini coefficients computed with the tcR R package. Repertoire sharing was quantified using the overlap coefficient calculated on TCRB nucleotide sequences. Out-of-frame TCRB sequences from naive cells were analyzed to stand in for the pre-selection repertoire. TCRdb stores this immuneACCESS table with in-frame sequences only. Part of the clones is absent; in the studies checked, under half of the shortfall reflects unresolved V genes, and no reason is known for the rest. V and J calls plus clone size are reproduced from that table; the DNA served to infer D and trimming. This sample gives about 700,000 clones in total; roughly an eighth of them show up just once. 0.02% to 0.025% of the sample is taken by the ten largest.

This TCR was sampled from a man aged 18 to 29 with type 1 diabetes. Sample: naive CD4+ T cells from blood. The cell subset or site label on this specimen signifies: true naive CD4+ T cells. Recombination connected TRBV12-5 to TRBJ2-7; 7 bases in the junction line up with TRBD1. The bases read TGTGCTAGTGCCCGCCCTCTTTGGTACAGGGGCTACGAGCAGTACTTC. It encodes CASARPLWYRGYEQYF. Beyond the CDR3, the reference TRBV12-5 and TRBJ2-7 genes provide the residues; the full variable domain reads: DARVTQTPRHKVTEMGQEVTMRCQPILGHNTVFWYRQTMMQGLELLAYFRNRAPLDDSGMPKDRFSAEMPDATLATLKIQPSEPRDSAVYFCASARPLWYRGYEQYFGPGTRLTVT.